Following are 20 T cell receptor beta chains from one sample sequenced in a study of shared clonotypes between healthy human individuals. Measured with immunoSEQ multiplex PCR; TCRdb has only the in-frame clones, and not every one. Found here are about 2.4 million clones, 80% to 95% of them singletons; the top ten hold approximately 0.37%. Sequencing input: naive CD4+ T cells from PBMCs. As for subset: CD45RA+ positively selected. These receptors were taken from a man younger than 35 in good health. Some clones in this sample may be carry-over from other donors' samples.

V gene TRBV20-1 combines with J gene TRBJ2-1; D perhaps matches TRBD2 (6 bases). Per the germline V gene, CDR1 is DFQATT and CDR2 is SNEGSKA (reference sequence). V lost 8 bases and J 8 bases, leaving 13 bases between the germline ends. The CDR3 has 11 residues. DNA of the CDR3: TGCAGTAGCGGGTTGGTGGATGAGCAGTTCTTC. The encoded protein is CSSGLVDEQFF.

This clone was detected once. The rearrangement joins TRBV6-5 to TRBJ2-7; D is tentatively TRBD1 or TRBD2 (5 bases each). This CDR3 contains 15 residues. CDR1 and CDR2 (germline): MNHEY, SVGAGI. The ends were cut back, 6 bases at V and 7 bases at J, with 22 bases in the middle. The CDR3: CASRALPGTGREQYF. CDR3 bases: TGTGCCAGCAGGGCCCTGCCGGGGACGGGCCGGGAGCAGTACTTC.

The rearrangement links TRBV13 to TRBJ1-3; weak D call: TRBD1 (6 bases). Trimming stripped 7 bases from V and 4 bases from J, with 23 bases between. This CDR3 is built from 17 residues. CDR1 is PRHDT, CDR2 FYEKMQ, per germline (reference sequence). The DNA of the CDR3 is TGTGCCAGCACTCTACGGGGGGGGCGCGGTGCCGGAAACACCATATATTTT. Protein product: CASTLRGGRGAGNTIYF.

This chain connects TRBV7-2 to TRBJ2-5; TRBD1 matches 7 bases. J gave up 5 bases and V 4 bases, and 4 bases lay outside the gene matches. This CDR3 is 13 amino acids long. Looked up from germline, CDR1 is SGHTA and CDR2 is FQGNSA. CDR3 sequence: CASSSVQGETQYF. The CDR3 coding sequence is TGTGCCAGCAGCTCTGTACAGGGGGAGACCCAGTACTTC.

The V and J genes are TRBV6-6 and TRBJ2-7; maybe TRBD2 (5 bases). The V gene lost 2 bases and the J gene lost 0 bases, with 14 bases spanning the gap. The germline CDR1 and CDR2 sequences are MNHNY and SVGAGI (reference sequence). The CDR3 extends over 16 amino acids. As DNA, the CDR3 is TGTGCCAGCAGTTACGGGTTAGCGCTCAGCTCCTACGAGCAGTACTTC. Protein: CASSYGLALSSYEQYF.

The rearrangement uses TRBV18 and TRBJ2-1; TRBD1 matches at 7 bases. J gave up 7 bases and V 3 bases, and 3 bases lay outside the gene matches. Germline V gene data show CDR1 as KGHSH and CDR2 as LQKENI. The CDR3 consists of 13 residues. CDR3 bases: TGTGCCAGCTCACCGGGACAGAAAAATGAGCAGTTCTTC. Its protein product is CASSPGQKNEQFF.

The chain joins TRBV27 to TRBJ2-2; 8 positions match TRBD1. There are 14 residues in the CDR3. The J segment lost 2 bases and the V segment lost 9 bases, leaving 5 bases of the junction unmatched. Germline CDR1 reads MNHEY; CDR2 reads SMNVEV (reference sequence). Written as DNA, the CDR3 is TGTGCCAGTTTCAGGGGGCCTAACACCGGGGAGCTGTTTTTT. It specifies CASFRGPNTGELFF.

This chain uses TRBV6-5 with TRBJ2-1, with D uncertain. Germline loops: CDR1 MNHEY, CDR2 SVGAGI. The CDR3 length is 14 residues. Trimming left V 5 bases short and J 4 bases short, with 12 bases between. For the CDR3, the DNA is TGTGCCAGCAGTCCCCTCGTGGGGTACAATGAGCAGTTCTTC. This translates into CASSPLVGYNEQFF.

The chain joins TRBV28 to TRBJ1-1; D unresolved. Germline CDR1 reads MDHEN; CDR2 reads SYDVKM. The CDR3 is 16 residues long. V was shortened by 5 bases and J by 1 base, with 17 bases between the two germline ends. Here the CDR3 reads CASSPLYRQRNTEAFF. CDR3 bases: TGTGCCAGCAGTCCACTTTACCGCCAGCGGAACACTGAAGCTTTCTTT.

The chain joins TRBV9 to TRBJ2-7, with TRBD1 matching over 7 bases. With V trimmed by 3 bases and J by 6 bases, 15 bases remained unmatched. The CDR3 length is 16 residues. Germline-derived CDR1 and CDR2 are SGDLS and YYNGEE. In nucleotides, the CDR3 is TGTGCCAGCAGCGGAGGGCCCCCGACAGGGCCAGCCGAGCAGTACTTC. Translation: CASSGGPPTGPAEQYF.

This CDR3 reads CSVVDRGTEAFF. The CDR3 bases are TGCAGCGTCGTAGACAGGGGAACTGAAGCTTTCTTT. This sequence joins TRBV29-1 and TRBJ1-1; TRBD1 matches at 8 bases. This CDR3 is built from 12 residues. Germline CDR1 reads SQVTM; CDR2 reads ANQGSEA. Unmatched junction bases numbered 5, after V lost 6 bases and J lost 5 bases.

V is TRBV19 and J is TRBJ2-1; D gene ambiguous. From germline, CDR1 is LNHDA and CDR2 SQIVND (reference sequence). Trimming left V 3 bases short and J 1 base short, with 16 bases between. The CDR3 loop spans 17 amino acids. CDR3 amino acids: CASSMIRRRQSYNEQFF. CDR3 coding DNA: TGTGCCAGTAGTATGATCAGGCGGCGCCAATCCTACAATGAGCAGTTCTTC.

This clone was detected only once. The chain couples TRBV19 to TRBJ1-2; D is possibly TRBD1 (6 bases). Between the trimmed V and J ends, which lost 5 bases and 3 bases, there was a span of 13 bases. Germline V lookup: CDR1 LNHDA, CDR2 SQIVND (reference sequence). This CDR3 has 14 amino acids. The CDR3 nucleotides read TGTGCCAGTAGTGTAACAGGGTTCGACTATGGCTACACCTTC. Its translation: CASSVTGFDYGYTF.

This chain links TRBV30 with TRBJ2-5; 9 nucleotides agree with TRBD1. The length of the CDR3 is 12 residues. Germline V gives CDR1 GTSNPN, CDR2 SVGIG (reference sequence). The V and J ends lost 5 bases and 2 bases, in that order; junction bases with no gene match: 0. In nucleotides, the CDR3 is TGTGCCTGGGACAGGGGGCAAGAGACCCAGTACTTC. This sequence encodes CAWDRGQETQYF.

The chain couples TRBV2 to TRBJ1-6; TRBD1 aligns across 7 bases. This CDR3 region has 15 residues. The germline CDR1 and CDR2 sequences are SNHLY and FYNNEI. The ends lost 5 bases at V and 10 bases at J; junction bases unmatched: 11. The CDR3 region is CASSSTGEAWSPLHF. The CDR3 coding sequence is TGTGCCAGCAGTTCCACAGGGGAGGCATGGTCACCCCTCCACTTT.

The chain links TRBV5-1 to TRBJ1-1; 7 nucleotides agree with TRBD1. The length of the CDR3 is 16 residues. Germline V CDR1 and CDR2: SGHRS, YFSETQ. J gave up 1 base and V 9 bases, and 15 bases lay outside the gene matches. The CDR3 region has the DNA TGCGCCACAACCTTGGGCACAGGGGCTCCGAACACTGAAGCTTTCTTT. Its protein is CATTLGTGAPNTEAFF.

The J gene is TRBJ2-7, the V gene TRBV5-8; 11 bases align to TRBD2. Looked up from germline, CDR1 is SGHTS and CDR2 is YDEGEE. Unmatched junction bases numbered 7, after V lost 2 bases and J lost 3 bases. The CDR3 covers 16 residues. Here the CDR3 DNA reads TGTGCCAGCAGCTTTAGCGGGAGGGCCAGAGGCTACGAGCAGTACTTC. Translation gives CASSFSGRARGYEQYF.

This sequence joins TRBV5-1 and TRBJ2-2; TRBD2 matches at 7 bases. There are 15 residues in the CDR3. The V and J ends lost 3 bases and 3 bases, in that order; junction bases with no gene match: 5. Germline V gene data show CDR1 as SGHRS and CDR2 as YFSETQ. The CDR3 region is CASSSLAADTGELFF. Written as DNA, the CDR3 is TGCGCCAGCAGCTCCCTAGCGGCGGACACCGGGGAGCTGTTTTTT.

V gene TRBV5-1 combines with J gene TRBJ2-5; D gene ambiguous. Trimming removed 0 bases at V and 3 bases at J, with 6 bases between. The germline V gene has CDR1 SGHRS and CDR2 YFSETQ. The CDR3 totals 13 residues. The CDR3 DNA reads as TGCGCCAGCAGCTTGGACTTGAAAGAGACCCAGTACTTC. Amino acid sequence: CASSLDLKETQYF.

The rearrangement uses TRBV5-1 and TRBJ2-2, with TRBD2 matching 14 bases. The CDR3 totals 17 residues. From germline, CDR1 is SGHRS and CDR2 YFSETQ. The ends lost 4 bases at V and 6 bases at J; junction bases unmatched: 8. The CDR3 coding sequence is TGCGCCAGCAGCACAAGACTAGCGGGAGGGCAGGCCGGGGAGCTGTTTTTT. Residues: CASSTRLAGGQAGELFF.